These 20 T cell receptor beta chains came from one sample sequenced in a study of OX40 agonist ivuxolimab in advanced cancers. Measured with immunoSEQ multiplex PCR; TCRdb has only the in-frame clones, and not every one. The table includes some 33,000 clones, 82% detected once. Specimen: CD4+ or CD8+ T cells sorted from blood, collected in a trial of the OX40 agonist ivuxolimab. The receptors were gathered from an adult with an advanced solid tumor such as melanoma, head and neck, liver or kidney cancer.

The rearrangement joins TRBV7-2 to TRBJ2-1, with D possibly being TRBD1 (5 bases). The germline gives CDR1 SGHTA, CDR2 FQGNSA. CDR3 length: 12 amino acids. V was clipped by 3 bases and J by 8 bases, with 8 bases between them. CDR3 region: CASSFFRDEQFF. CDR3 in DNA: TGTGCCAGCAGCTTCTTCAGGGATGAGCAGTTCTTC.

J is TRBJ1-2 and V is TRBV6-6; 7 bases fit TRBD1. V was clipped by 5 bases and J by 8 bases; unmatched bases: 14. The CDR3 runs to 15 residues. Germline V lookup: CDR1 MNHNY, CDR2 SVGAGI (reference sequence). As DNA, the CDR3 is TGTGCCAGCAGTCTAGGCCGGGTGCAGGGGGTAGGCTACACCTTC. Translation: CASSLGRVQGVGYTF.

A few counts support this clone. The chain carries TRBV16 and TRBJ1-5, with 7 bases aligning to TRBD1. CDR3 length equals 15 residues. V lost 4 bases to trimming and J lost 0 bases; unmatched junction nucleotides: 3. Germline lookup yields CDR1 KGHSY and CDR2 FQNENV. The CDR3: CASSLGTASNQPQHF. The CDR3 bases are TGTGCCAGCAGCCTTGGGACAGCTAGCAATCAGCCCCAGCATTTT. Full variable domain (missing parts from reference TRBV16 and TRBJ1-5): GEEVAQTPKHLVRGEGQKAKLYCAPIKGHSYVFWYQQVLKNEFKFLISFQNENVFDETGMPKERFSAKCLPNSPCSLEIQATKLEDSAVYFCASSLGTASNQPQHFGDGTRLSIL.

The chain is built from TRBV4-1 and TRBJ2-1; 7 nucleotides agree with TRBD1. Germline values: CDR1 MGHRA, CDR2 YSYEKL. The CDR3 totals 15 residues. Trimming at V came to 4 bases and at J to 4 bases, leaving 7 bases not matched to a gene. The CDR3 sequence: CASSLGTEKYNEQFF. CDR3 in DNA: TGCGCCAGCAGCCTAGGGACAGAGAAATACAATGAGCAGTTCTTC.

This clone came up once. CDR3 in amino acids: CASSLDWGTDTQYF. The CDR3 coding sequence is TGTGCCAGCAGCTTAGATTGGGGCACAGATACGCAGTATTTT. The rearrangement uses TRBV11-2 and TRBJ2-3; unclear D gene. This CDR3 comprises 14 residues. The germline CDR1 and CDR2 sequences are SGHAT and FQNNGV. V lost 0 bases to trimming and J lost 1 base, with 5 bases between them.

The V call is TRBV7-3, the J call TRBJ1-5; D is undetermined. This CDR3 is 11 amino acids long. CDR1 is SGHTA, CDR2 FQGTGA, per germline. The germline V and J ends were trimmed by 5 bases and 2 bases, with 1 base remaining between them. The DNA of the CDR3 is TGTGCCAGCAGCCGCAATCAGCCCCAGCATTTT. Translation: CASSRNQPQHF.

The chain joins TRBV11-1 to TRBJ2-3; TRBD2 might be the D (5 bases). V was clipped by 3 bases and J by 7 bases, with 20 bases between them. Germline values: CDR1 SGHAT, CDR2 FQDESV (reference sequence). CDR3 length: 16 amino acids. CDR3 protein: CASSFSFGNYENTQYF. The CDR3 DNA is TGTGCCAGCAGCTTTTCCTTCGGGAATTACGAGAATACGCAGTATTTT.

The CDR3 here is CASREGQSQETQYF. CDR3 sequence (DNA): TGCGCCAGCAGGGAAGGACAGAGCCAAGAGACCCAGTACTTC. The V and J genes are TRBV5-1 and TRBJ2-5; a weak D match, TRBD1 (6 bases). The CDR3 consists of 14 residues. V shed 5 bases and J shed 1 base, with 12 bases lying between them. Per the germline V gene, CDR1 is SGHRS and CDR2 is YFSETQ.

V usage is TRBV11-2 and J usage is TRBJ1-2; 10 nucleotides line up with TRBD1. The J segment lost 8 bases and the V segment lost 4 bases, leaving 16 bases of the junction unmatched. The germline V gene has CDR1 SGHAT and CDR2 FQNNGV. The CDR3 totals 17 residues. CDR3 in DNA: TGTGCCAGCAGCTCTCGACAGGGGGCACGTCGAGTTTGGGGCTACACCTTC. It encodes CASSSRQGARRVWGYTF.

This clone counts as medium-sized (0.01 to 0.1%). Other DNA sequences in this specimen translate into the identical CDR3. The V call is TRBV19, the J call TRBJ1-4, with no clear D. The V gene's germline CDR1 is LNHDA and CDR2 SQIVND (reference sequence). The CDR3 runs to 14 residues. Between the trimmed V and J ends, which lost 5 bases and 0 bases, there was a span of 7 bases. CDR3 bases: TGTGCCAGTAGTCCGGGTGCAACTAATGAAAAACTGTTTTTT. Translating gives CASSPGATNEKLFF.

The rearrangement joins TRBV15 to TRBJ2-6; D is perhaps TRBD1 (6 bases). CDR3 length equals 17 residues. V was cut by 0 bases and J by 1 base, with 10 bases left in between. Germline V lookup: CDR1 LNHNV, CDR2 YYDKDF (reference sequence). As DNA, the CDR3 is TGTGCCACCAGCAGAGATCTAACAGGGTCTGGGGCCAACGTCCTGACTTTC. Amino acid sequence: CATSRDLTGSGANVLTF.

This chain links TRBV29-1 with TRBJ1-6, with a weak D call TRBD1 (5 bases). The V end lost 5 bases, the J end lost 8 bases, and 22 bases lay between the germline ends. Germline V gives CDR1 SQVTM, CDR2 ANQGSEA. The CDR3 is 16 residues long. In nucleotides, the CDR3 is TGCAGCGTTTGGGGACGCCATTGGAAAAACTATTCACCCCTCCACTTT. Protein sequence: CSVWGRHWKNYSPLHF.

This chain uses TRBV30 with TRBJ1-5; a weak D match, TRBD1 (5 bases). CDR3 length: 13 amino acids. Trimming stripped 5 bases from V and 5 bases from J, with 13 bases between. Germline lookup yields CDR1 GTSNPN and CDR2 SVGIG (reference sequence). The CDR3 reads CAWGRRGHQPQHF. The CDR3 DNA follows: TGTGCCTGGGGGAGGAGGGGCCATCAGCCCCAGCATTTT.

Only a few counts were recorded for this clone. This chain joins TRBV7-9 and TRBJ1-4; D gene uncertain. Deletions cut 5 bases from V and 0 bases from J, with 7 bases between. The CDR3 covers 14 residues. CDR1 and CDR2 from the germline V gene are SEHNR and FQNEAQ (reference sequence). CDR3 in DNA: TGTGCCAGCAGCCAAAAAACAACTAATGAAAAACTGTTTTTT. Translating it yields CASSQKTTNEKLFF.

The gene calls are TRBV25-1 and TRBJ1-5, with D possibly matching TRBD1 (6 bases). Germline assignment: CDR1 MGHDK and CDR2 SYGVNS. CDR3 length: 17 residues. Deletions cut 7 bases from V and 2 bases from J, with 21 bases between. CDR3: CASTIDPGAYRNQPQHF. CDR3 sequence (DNA): TGTGCCAGCACCATAGACCCAGGGGCTTACCGCAATCAGCCCCAGCATTTT.

The chain recombines TRBV19 with TRBJ1-5; D call uncertain. Germline V CDR1 and CDR2: LNHDA, SQIVND (reference sequence). V was shortened by 6 bases and J by 0 bases, with 9 bases between the two germline ends. The CDR3 runs 14 residues. CDR3 bases: TGTGCCAGTAGCCAGGTATATAGCAATCAGCCCCAGCATTTT. It encodes CASSQVYSNQPQHF.

The chain joins TRBV4-2 to TRBJ1-2; TRBD1 is a possible D gene (6 bases). Trimming removed 0 bases from V and 5 bases from J, with 10 bases in between. The CDR3 has 14 residues. The germline gives CDR1 LGHNA, CDR2 YNFKEQ. CDR3 DNA: TGTGCCAGCAGCCAAGACTGGAGGGGGTATGGCTACACCTTC. Its protein is CASSQDWRGYGYTF.

The V gene is TRBV6-6, the J gene TRBJ1-2; D not resolved. The length of the CDR3 is 14 residues. The germline gives CDR1 MNHNY, CDR2 SVGAGI (reference sequence). The V and J ends lost 4 bases and 0 bases respectively, with 9 bases between them. CDR3 coding DNA: TGTGCCAGCAGTTCCGCTTATTCTAACTATGGCTACACCTTC. Its protein is CASSSAYSNYGYTF.

The J gene is TRBJ1-1, the V gene TRBV5-1; TRBD1 is a possible D gene (5 bases). Germline assignment: CDR1 SGHRS and CDR2 YFSETQ. This CDR3 region has 13 residues. Trimming removed 3 bases from V and 5 bases from J, with 11 bases in between. CDR3 DNA sequence: TGCGCCAGCAGCTGGGAAAGGGGTACTGAAGCTTTCTTT. Residues: CASSWERGTEAFF.

The chain is built from TRBV9 and TRBJ2-2; D unresolved. Germline-derived CDR1 and CDR2 are SGDLS and YYNGEE. Trimming shortened V by 3 bases and J by 2 bases, and 11 bases separated the two germline ends. This CDR3 spans 15 amino acids. The CDR3 coding sequence is TGTGCCAGCAGCGCCACATCGGCAAACACCGGGGAGCTGTTTTTT. Translated, it gives CASSATSANTGELFF.